The 5 T cell receptor beta chains below all came from one sample that was sequenced in a study of CD8+ T cells in alopecia areata. RNA extraction and reverse transcription yielded cDNA as sequencing template. Profiled with immunoSEQ multiplex PCR; TCRdb holds only in-frame clones, not every one. Altogether 150,000 or so clones are present, approximately 87% being singletons, with the ten largest covering about 15%. Material: CD8+ T cells sorted from blood, obtained at week 0. Receptors originate from a human donor with alopecia areata.

V is TRBV27 and J is TRBJ2-7; 9 bases are a match to TRBD1. J gave up 7 bases and V 5 bases, and 12 bases lay outside the gene matches. This CDR3 has 15 amino acids. From germline, CDR1 is MNHEY and CDR2 SMNVEV (reference sequence). The CDR3 region has the DNA TGTGCCAGCAGTATTGGACAGGGGAGCAAGTGGGAGCAGTACTTC. It encodes CASSIGQGSKWEQYF.

This chain uses TRBV29-1 with TRBJ2-3; D might be TRBD1 (5 bases). Germline V lookup: CDR1 SQVTM, CDR2 ANQGSEA. Trimming pared 0 bases from V and 1 base from J, leaving 11 bases between. CDR3 length equals 15 residues. CDR3: CSVEDLLGGTDTQYF. The CDR3 DNA reads as TGCAGCGTTGAAGACCTATTAGGGGGCACAGATACGCAGTATTTT.

The chain employs TRBV9 and TRBJ2-7; a possible D gene is TRBD1 (5 bases). V shed 4 bases and J shed 6 bases, with 14 bases lying between them. This CDR3 contains 13 residues. Germline loops: CDR1 SGDLS, CDR2 YYNGEE. In nucleotides, the CDR3 is TGTGCCAGCAGCCCCGAAGGGGTAACCGAGCAGTACTTC. The encoded protein is CASSPEGVTEQYF. Combining the CDR3 with reference TRBV9 and TRBJ2-7 gives the whole variable domain DSGVTQTPKHLITATGQRVTLRCSPRSGDLSVYWYQQSLDQGLQFLIQYYNGEERAKGNILERFSAQQFPDLHSELNLSSLELGDSALYFCASSPEGVTEQYFGPGTRLTVT.

The rearrangement joins TRBV7-6 to TRBJ2-7, with 12 bases fitting TRBD2. The CDR3 runs 15 residues. CDR1 is SGHVS and CDR2 is FNYEAQ in the germline V gene. V dropped 3 bases and J dropped 2; count of bases not matched to a gene: 2. The CDR3 is CASSLGLAGTYEQYF. The CDR3, as DNA: TGTGCCAGCAGCTTGGGACTAGCGGGTACCTACGAGCAGTACTTC.

This chain's CDR3 is CASSQDGRGAEEQYF. For the CDR3, the DNA is TGCGCCAGCAGCCAAGATGGCAGGGGCGCGGAAGAGCAGTACTTC. The genes are TRBV4-1 and TRBJ2-7; the D gene is possibly TRBD1 (6 bases). With 0 bases removed from V and 7 bases from J, the gap between germline ends came to 16 bases. CDR3 length: 15 amino acids. CDR1 and CDR2 from the germline V gene are MGHRA and YSYEKL.